This T cell receptor beta chain was sequenced in a study of blood T cell repertoires in COVID-19. Some clones are missing from TCRdb's copy, which holds only in-frame ones; the method was immunoSEQ multiplex PCR. The sample records approximately 240,000 clones, roughly nine tenths being singletons. CDR1 is ENHRY, CDR2 SYGVKD, per germline. This CDR3 is built from 14 residues. The germline V and J ends were trimmed by 3 bases and 6 bases, with 14 bases remaining between them. The rearrangement uses TRBV10-3 and TRBJ1-2; D ambiguous. The source is a woman younger than 35 in a cohort exposed to, infected with or recovered from COVID-19 (not recorded which). Sequences were obtained from PBMCs or T cells enriched from blood (not recorded which). The CDR3 sequence is CAISERALRHGYTF. For the CDR3, the DNA is TGTGCCATCAGTGAAAGAGCCCTGAGGCATGGCTACACCTTC.